This TCR beta chain was identified in a study of CD8+ T cells in alopecia areata. Collection of lesional scalp punch biopsies and peripheral blood was performed in alopecia areata patients. This clone was observed a handful of times. cDNA serving as the sequencing template came from extracted, reverse transcribed RNA. Measured with immunoSEQ multiplex PCR; TCRdb has only the in-frame clones, and not every one. This table has more than 12,000 clones, roughly 55% appearing once. This CDR3 has 13 amino acids. Per germline, CDR1 SGHVS and CDR2 FQNEAQ. The V end lost 3 bases, the J end lost 7 bases, and 9 bases lay between the germline ends.

The chain is built from TRBV7-8 and TRBJ2-2, with D unclear. Sample: skin, taken at week 0. This sequence was found in a human donor with alopecia areata. In DNA form, the CDR3 reads TGTGCCAGCAGCTTGGAGTACAACGGGGAGCTGTTTTTT. Its translation: CASSLEYNGELFF.